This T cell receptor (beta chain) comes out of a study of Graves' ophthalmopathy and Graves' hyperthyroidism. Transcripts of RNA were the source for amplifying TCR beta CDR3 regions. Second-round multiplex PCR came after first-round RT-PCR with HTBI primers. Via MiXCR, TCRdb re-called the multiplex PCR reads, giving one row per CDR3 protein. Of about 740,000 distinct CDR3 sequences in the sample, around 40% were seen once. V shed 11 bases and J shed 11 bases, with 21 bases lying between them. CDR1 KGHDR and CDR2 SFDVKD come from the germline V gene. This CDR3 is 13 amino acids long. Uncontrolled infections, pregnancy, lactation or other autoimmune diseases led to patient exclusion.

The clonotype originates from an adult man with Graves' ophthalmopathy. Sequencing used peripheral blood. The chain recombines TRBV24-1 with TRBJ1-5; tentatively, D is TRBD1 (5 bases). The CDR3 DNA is TGTGCCAGCCCGACCCGGGCCTTGGGGGCCCAGCATTTT. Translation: CASPTRALGAQHF.